One and the same sample provided the 32 T cell receptor beta chains below, sequenced in a study of T cell changes during pregnancy in multiple sclerosis. The method was immunoSEQ multiplex PCR; TCRdb's version includes in-frame clones alone and lacks a portion of them. The sample records 47,000 or so clones, 90% to 95% being singletons. This specimen was CD4+ T cells from peripheral blood mononuclear cells, taken in the first trimester of pregnancy. The receptors were gathered from a female donor with multiple sclerosis, enrolled in a pregnancy study.

This chain joins TRBV9 and TRBJ2-7; D might be TRBD2 (6 bases). The CDR3 is 13 residues long. The V gene lost 3 bases and the J gene lost 6 bases, with 13 bases spanning the gap. The germline V gene has CDR1 SGDLS and CDR2 YYNGEE. The CDR3 DNA reads TGTGCCAGCAGCGGCGGGACGGGCCTCGAGCAGTACTTC. Translated: CASSGGTGLEQYF.

V usage is TRBV10-3 and J usage is TRBJ2-5; D possibly corresponds to TRBD2 (6 bases). In germline, CDR1 is ENHRY, CDR2 SYGVKD. This CDR3 has 13 amino acids. V dropped 5 bases and J dropped 2 bases, with 9 bases sitting between them. CDR3 DNA: TGTGCCATCAGTTTCGGGACTCAAGAGACCCAGTACTTC. Protein product: CAISFGTQETQYF.

This chain connects TRBV6-5 to TRBJ2-7, with a possible D match to TRBD1 (6 bases). V was clipped by 3 bases and J by 7 bases, with 22 bases between them. Germline values: CDR1 MNHEY, CDR2 SVGAGI. The CDR3 totals 16 residues. The CDR3 here is CASSYGVHTGLREQYF. CDR3 sequence (DNA): TGTGCCAGCAGTTATGGGGTCCATACAGGGTTGCGGGAGCAGTACTTC.

This clone came up once. The V call is TRBV5-5, the J call TRBJ2-5; 11 nucleotides line up with TRBD1. The CDR3 consists of 15 residues. Trimming at V came to 3 bases and at J to 7 bases, leaving 8 bases not matched to a gene. Germline V gene lookup returns CDR1 SGHKS and CDR2 YYEKEE (reference sequence). In nucleotides, the CDR3 is TGTGCCAGCAGCTCCGGGACAGGGGGAAGGGGGACCCAGTACTTC. Its translation: CASSSGTGGRGTQYF.

The chain is built from TRBV11-2 and TRBJ2-7, with D tentatively TRBD2 (5 bases). The germline V gene encodes CDR1 SGHAT and CDR2 FQNNGV. The CDR3 loop spans 19 amino acids. V gave up 4 bases and J gave up 0 bases, with 25 bases separating them. CDR3 coding DNA: TGTGCCAGCAGCTCCACCCGGACTGTCGGCAGGAATAGCTCCTACGAGCAGTACTTC. Amino acids: CASSSTRTVGRNSSYEQYF.

The chain uses TRBV6-1 and TRBJ2-1; 12 positions agree with TRBD2. This CDR3 region has 15 residues. Germline V gene data show CDR1 as MNHNS and CDR2 as SASEGT. Trimming removed 6 bases from V and 9 bases from J; junction bases left unmatched: 9. As DNA, the CDR3 is TGTGCCAGCAGCGAACTAGCGGGGGGCCAGGGTGAGCAGTTCTTC. It specifies CASSELAGGQGEQFF.

This chain connects TRBV11-2 to TRBJ2-7, with TRBD2 as a possible D gene (7 bases). The V end lost 9 bases, the J end lost 1 base, and 13 bases lay between the germline ends. The germline gives CDR1 SGHAT, CDR2 FQNNGV. The CDR3 totals 13 residues. The CDR3 sequence: CASARGGSYEQYF. CDR3 coding DNA: TGTGCCAGTGCGAGGGGGGGATCCTACGAGCAGTACTTC.

The V gene is TRBV7-2, the J gene TRBJ2-2; 13 nucleotides match TRBD2. CDR1 SGHTA and CDR2 FQGNSA come from the germline V gene. The CDR3 totals 14 residues. V lost 6 bases and J lost 6; bases outside the gene matches: 1. The CDR3 DNA is TGTGCCAGCAGAACTAGCGGGGGGGCCGGGGAGCTGTTTTTT. It yields the protein CASRTSGGAGELFF.

This rearrangement joins TRBV21-1 to TRBJ2-7; TRBD2 is the table's D call, not checked against the DNA. TRBV21-1 is a listed pseudogene. CDR3 length: 17 amino acids. The CDR3 coding sequence is TGTGCCAGCAGCAAAGTCGGTAGCGGGGATAACTCCTACGAGCAGTACTTC. This translates into CASSKVGSGDNSYEQYF.

The chain carries TRBV15 and TRBJ1-4, with a weak D call TRBD1 (5 bases). Trimming stripped 4 bases from V and 7 bases from J, with 10 bases between. The length of the CDR3 is 13 residues. From germline, CDR1 is LNHNV and CDR2 YYDKDF (reference sequence). Here the CDR3 reads CATSTFGGEKLFF. CDR3 coding DNA: TGTGCCACCAGCACCTTCGGGGGTGAAAAACTGTTTTTT.

This chain connects TRBV27 to TRBJ1-4, with unresolved D. This CDR3 has 14 residues. Per the germline V gene, CDR1 is MNHEY and CDR2 is SMNVEV (reference sequence). With 1 base removed from V and 7 bases from J, the gap between germline ends came to 10 bases. In nucleotides, the CDR3 is TGTGCCAGCAGTTTATTTACTCGGGGTGAAAAACTGTTTTTT. This sequence encodes CASSLFTRGEKLFF.

This clone was recorded only once. The chain joins TRBV27 to TRBJ2-7; a weak D match, TRBD1 (6 bases). Germline lookup yields CDR1 MNHEY and CDR2 SMNVEV (reference sequence). This CDR3 has 14 residues. The V gene lost 6 bases and the J gene lost 4 bases, with 16 bases spanning the gap. The CDR3 loop is CASRIQSDRYEQYF. Here the CDR3 DNA reads TGTGCCAGCAGGATACAGAGCGACAGGTACGAGCAGTACTTC.

The gene calls are TRBV11-2 and TRBJ2-7, with TRBD2 matching 7 bases. The CDR3 runs 14 residues. The J segment lost 2 bases and the V segment lost 5 bases, leaving 6 bases of the junction unmatched. Germline V lookup: CDR1 SGHAT, CDR2 FQNNGV. CDR3 sequence reads: CASSPLAGAYEQYF. The DNA for the CDR3 is TGTGCCAGCAGCCCCCTGGCGGGAGCCTACGAGCAGTACTTC.

The rearrangement uses TRBV4-2 and TRBJ2-1; unclear D gene. The V gene lost 1 base and the J gene lost 0 bases, with 7 bases spanning the gap. The CDR3 covers 15 residues. CDR1 and CDR2 from the germline V gene are LGHNA and YNFKEQ. The CDR3 here is CASSQGAPSYNEQFF. The CDR3 nucleotides are TGTGCCAGCAGCCAAGGGGCCCCCTCCTACAATGAGCAGTTCTTC.

This clone was counted once. This chain joins TRBV18 and TRBJ1-6; tentative D call: TRBD1 (5 bases). With 2 bases removed from V and 5 bases from J, the gap between germline ends came to 13 bases. Germline V gene data show CDR1 as KGHSH and CDR2 as LQKENI. The CDR3 consists of 16 residues. The CDR3 loop reads CASSPKAGLDNSPLHF. The CDR3 DNA reads as TGTGCCAGCTCACCAAAGGCGGGGCTCGATAATTCACCCCTCCACTTT. Supplemented by reference TRBV18 and TRBJ1-6, the full variable domain reads NAGVMQNPRHLVRRRGQEARLRCSPMKGHSHVYWYRQLPEEGLKFMVYLQKENIIDESGMPKERFSAEFPKEGPSILRIQQVVRGDSAAYFCASSPKAGLDNSPLHFGNGTRLTVT.

This CDR3 reads CAWGWQGITGYTF. The CDR3 DNA follows: TGTGCCTGGGGGTGGCAGGGGATAACCGGCTACACCTTC. The chain joins TRBV30 to TRBJ1-2; maybe TRBD1 (6 bases). V was clipped by 5 bases and J by 8 bases, with 18 bases between them. Germline CDR1 and CDR2: GTSNPN and SVGIG (reference sequence). This CDR3 region has 13 residues.

The chain couples TRBV30 to TRBJ2-1; a possible D gene is TRBD2 (6 bases). CDR1 and CDR2 (germline): GTSNPN, SVGIG (reference sequence). The CDR3 spans 14 residues. Trimming took 2 bases from V and 0 from J, leaving 8 bases between them. The CDR3 DNA reads TGTGCCTGGAGTCGGGGGAGCTCCTACAATGAGCAGTTCTTC. It codes for CAWSRGSSYNEQFF.

The chain links TRBV7-9 to TRBJ1-3; 10 nucleotides agree with TRBD1. The CDR3 loop spans 16 amino acids. The V segment lost 3 bases and the J segment 4 bases; nucleotides outside the gene matches: 6. CDR1 and CDR2 from the germline V gene are SEHNR and FQNEAQ (reference sequence). The DNA for the CDR3 is TGTGCCAGCAGCTTCTCGACAGGGGGCGAGGGAAACACCATATATTTT. Translated: CASSFSTGGEGNTIYF.

V and J are TRBV7-9 and TRBJ2-5; TRBD1 is a possible D gene (5 bases). V lost 1 base and J lost 0, with 15 bases in between. The CDR3 is made up of 17 amino acids. CDR1 and CDR2 (germline): SEHNR, FQNEAQ (reference sequence). CDR3 protein: CASSLEHRSRDQETQYF. DNA for the CDR3: TGTGCCAGCAGCTTAGAGCACAGGAGCAGGGACCAAGAGACCCAGTACTTC.

This chain joins TRBV19 and TRBJ1-6; tentatively, D is TRBD1 (6 bases). The germline V and J ends were trimmed by 5 bases and 7 bases, with 27 bases remaining between them. The CDR3 consists of 19 residues. Germline V gene sequence: CDR1 LNHDA, CDR2 SQIVND (reference sequence). In DNA form, the CDR3 reads TGTGCCAGTAGTGACTGGGGGACCGACAGGCCGCCGCCGAATTCACCCCTCCACTTT. Its translation: CASSDWGTDRPPPNSPLHF.

V usage is TRBV9 and J usage is TRBJ2-5; TRBD2 matches at 9 bases. The CDR3 runs to 17 residues. Germline V lookup: CDR1 SGDLS, CDR2 YYNGEE. V lost 3 bases to trimming and J lost 5 bases; unmatched junction nucleotides: 14. In DNA, the CDR3 is TGTGCCAGCAGCGATTTGACGGCGGGGGGGCCTGAGGAGACCCAGTACTTC. Its translation: CASSDLTAGGPEETQYF.

This chain links TRBV7-9 with TRBJ2-3; a possible D gene is TRBD2 (6 bases). Germline V gene data show CDR1 as SEHNR and CDR2 as FQNEAQ (reference sequence). The V and J ends lost 5 bases and 4 bases respectively, with 10 bases between them. This CDR3 contains 13 residues. The chain's CDR3 is CASSRGLPDTQYF. CDR3 DNA sequence: TGTGCCAGCAGCAGGGGACTCCCAGATACGCAGTATTTT.

The chain carries TRBV5-4 and TRBJ2-2, with 7 bases identical to TRBD2. The V segment lost 7 bases and the J segment 6 bases; nucleotides outside the gene matches: 6. The CDR3 has 13 amino acids. Looked up from germline, CDR1 is SGHNT and CDR2 is YYREEE (reference sequence). In DNA form, the CDR3 reads TGTGCCAGCGGGAATGGGGGGGCCGGGGAGCTGTTTTTT. This translates into CASGNGGAGELFF.

The V gene is TRBV6-1, the J gene TRBJ1-2; D is undetermined. V dropped 3 bases and J dropped 7 bases, with 9 bases sitting between them. This CDR3 spans 12 amino acids. Germline V lookup: CDR1 MNHNS, CDR2 SASEGT. CDR3 sequence (DNA): TGTGCCAGCAGTGATCCCCCGGGTGGCTACACCTTC. It specifies CASSDPPGGYTF.

This chain uses TRBV7-9 with TRBJ2-5; D is possibly TRBD2 (5 bases). The V and J ends lost 1 base and 6 bases respectively, with 15 bases between them. The CDR3 totals 15 residues. CDR1 and CDR2 from the germline V gene are SEHNR and FQNEAQ (reference sequence). CDR3 in DNA: TGTGCCAGCAGCTTAGGACGGGCTAGCAGGCAGACCCAGTACTTC. This translates into CASSLGRASRQTQYF.

The table lists this clone with a count of one. This chain links TRBV7-2 with TRBJ1-2; TRBD1 matches 8 bases. J was trimmed by 4 bases and V by 6 bases; bases with no gene match: 10. This CDR3 has 15 amino acids. The germline V gene encodes CDR1 SGHTA and CDR2 FQGNSA. Here the CDR3 reads CASRGRQGASYGYTF. The CDR3 DNA reads as TGTGCCAGCAGGGGGAGGCAGGGGGCGAGCTATGGCTACACCTTC.

V and J are TRBV30 and TRBJ1-2; 7 bases map to TRBD1. The J segment lost 7 bases and the V segment lost 4 bases, leaving 6 bases of the junction unmatched. The CDR3 length is 12 residues. Germline V gives CDR1 GTSNPN, CDR2 SVGIG (reference sequence). The CDR3 is CAWTSGGTGYTF. The CDR3 DNA follows: TGTGCCTGGACCTCAGGGGGTACTGGCTACACCTTC.

The J gene is TRBJ2-7, the V gene TRBV10-3; D is uncertain. Germline loops: CDR1 ENHRY, CDR2 SYGVKD. CDR3 size: 11 residues. The V end was cut by 4 bases, the J end by 4 bases, with 5 bases between. The CDR3 nucleotides are TGTGCCATCAGTGTGGAGTACGAGCAGTACTTC. Its translation: CAISVEYEQYF.

This chain joins TRBV9 and TRBJ2-7; tentative D call: TRBD1 (6 bases). This CDR3 is 16 amino acids long. In germline, CDR1 is SGDLS, CDR2 YYNGEE. V dropped 1 base and J dropped 1 base, with 15 bases sitting between them. CDR3 region: CASSVRGGLLSYEQYF. As DNA, the CDR3 is TGTGCCAGCAGCGTACGAGGGGGTCTCTTATCCTACGAGCAGTACTTC.

The genes are TRBV11-2 and TRBJ2-3, with 9 positions matching TRBD2. The germline gives CDR1 SGHAT, CDR2 FQNNGV. The CDR3 is 15 residues long. J was trimmed by 3 bases and V by 6 bases; bases with no gene match: 7. This chain's CDR3 is CASSLGGGATDTQYF. In nucleotides, the CDR3 is TGTGCCAGCAGTTTGGGCGGGGGGGCAACAGATACGCAGTATTTT.

The chain joins TRBV7-3 to TRBJ1-1; D unclear. Deletions cut 2 bases from V and 8 bases from J, with 12 bases between. CDR1 and CDR2 (germline): SGHTA, FQGTGA. The length of the CDR3 is 13 residues. CDR3: CASSLEGGREAFF. Here the CDR3 DNA reads TGTGCCAGCAGCTTAGAGGGAGGGCGCGAAGCTTTCTTT.

This clone was seen once. The rearrangement uses TRBV7-9 and TRBJ2-7, with 9 nucleotides matching TRBD1. CDR1 and CDR2 (germline): SEHNR, FQNEAQ (reference sequence). V shed 1 base, J shed 4 bases, and the junction held 8 bases outside the gene matches. This CDR3 comprises 16 residues. CDR3 bases: TGTGCCAGCAGCTTAGATTCCGGGACAGGGTGGTACGAGCAGTACTTC. This gives the protein CASSLDSGTGWYEQYF.